This T cell receptor beta chain was recorded in a study of tumor-infiltrating lymphocytes in primary liver carcinoma. Blood RNA originated from unsorted whole blood, with germline DNA additionally extracted. The patients carried chronic HBV infection and had received no treatment. As for this clonotype: The antigen is unknown. The germline gene is not matched at one end of the junction; a read error may be the cause.

CDR3 length: 12 amino acids. The germline V gene has CDR1 MGHRA and CDR2 YSYEKL. Total RNA (roughly 0.45 ug) served as template for TCR beta cDNA synthesis primed by a constant-region primer. Slightly modified ARM-PCR served as the procedure for the TCR beta libraries. These libraries came from three rounds of nested multiplex PCR. The two initial PCR rounds, roughly 10 cycles each, used TRBV1-TRBV30 forward and C-beta reverse primers. TCRdb re-derived calls from the multiplex PCR reads in MiXCR, one entry per CDR3 protein. The table records 300,000 to 400,000 distinct CDR3 sequences, less than 70% of them present only once. Whole-study results and caveats: In tumor-adjacent and tumor-blood pairs, overlap was lower than in tumor region pairs. Blood fell significantly below tumors in its top-250-clone fraction (p = 0.039).

The TCR originated in a man aged 40-49 years with primary liver carcinoma and hepatitis B virus infection. The source material was peripheral blood. J is TRBJ1-2 and V is TRBV4-1; D unresolved. The DNA of the CDR3 is TGCGCCAACAGCCAAGATAACTATGGCTACACCTTC. Protein product: CANSQDNYGYTF.